This T cell receptor (beta chain) was recovered during a study of blood T cells in healthy people across ages. Study-wide findings and caveats: Significant beta diversity loss was already apparent by age about 42, declining roughly linearly.

There were healthy Caucasian individuals from Russia, aged roughly 6 to 90, serving as donors. Extractions gave at least 5.5 micrograms of total RNA per sample. The V gene's germline CDR1 is KGHDR and CDR2 SFDVKD. The V end was cut by 9 bases, the J end by 0 bases, with 7 bases between. This CDR3 is 13 amino acids long. With respect to this clonotype: Its antigen is undetermined.

PCR was performed a second time for about 7 to 11 cycles using a sample-barcoded 5' primer and a J-beta primer mix. Each CDR3 protein gets one entry after TCRdb re-called the 5' RACE reads with MiXCR. The sample shows about 690,000 distinct CDR3 sequences, over 40% of them seen only once. The gene calls are TRBV24-1 and TRBJ2-2; no clear D. The clonotype was recovered from a man older than 75 in good health. Sequencing was performed on blood. The CDR3 DNA is TGTGCCACCCAGAAGCCGAACACCGGGGAGCTGTTTTTT. It yields the protein CATQKPNTGELFF.